The sequence of this T cell receptor (beta chain) was determined in a study of T cells in Graves' hyperthyroidism and ophthalmopathy. The overall study: The initial diagnosis was the point when peripheral blood was collected, ahead of any treatment. Study observations and caveats: Ophthalmopathy stood apart from stable hyperthyroidism in a 13 V-J model. In the blood, most expanded thyroid clonotypes above 0.001 appeared as well.

Each ophthalmopathy patient scored at least 3 on the Clinical Activity Score and at least 4 on NOSPECS grade, with duration under 3 months. This clonotype has at least ten counts. As yet, its antigen is unknown. Using RNA transcripts as the source, TCR beta CDR3 regions were amplified. TCR CDR3 underwent first-round RT-PCR with the HTBI primer set. TCRdb passed the multiplex PCR reads through MiXCR, listing each CDR3 protein once. The data contain fewer than 450,000 distinct CDR3 sequences, approximately 17% of them seen just once; the ten biggest clones take up 40%. The CDR3 sequence is 13 residues long. Germline V gene sequence: CDR1 MNHEY, CDR2 SVGEGT. V was trimmed by 6 bases and J by 7 bases, leaving 15 bases between them.

The receptor was isolated from a man younger than 35 with Graves' ophthalmopathy. Sequenced input: blood. This chain joins TRBV6-2 or TRBV6-3 and TRBJ1-1; D is unresolved. The CDR3: CASRTQRQFEAFF. DNA for the CDR3: TGTGCCAGCAGGACCCAGCGGCAGTTTGAAGCTTTCTTT.